Presented here are 27 T cell receptor beta chains from one specimen sequenced in a study of post-analysis software for immune sequencing data (dated by TCRdb to between 2015 and 2016). The library was built by means of PCR. Sequenced on an Illumina HiSeq 2500. Unique molecular identifiers were incorporated into TCR beta cDNA libraries to reduce PCR and sequencing biases. The public reads were reprocessed in TCRdb via fastp at Q25 and MiXCR, keeping in-frame beta chains. Each CDR3 protein appears once, grouped with its most common genes and DNA. The sample table shows 160,000 or so distinct CDR3 sequences, and approximately 35% are seen once. The biggest ten clones account for approximately 30% of the sample. This specimen's time point label, per the study, means: second blood draw from one MS patient after hematopoietic stem cell transplantation. The sample was blood, taken after autologous hematopoietic stem cell transplantation. The receptors come from a girl between 5 and 17 years old with multiple sclerosis. Donor details come from another sample of the same person, matched by shared clones.

This rearrangement joins TRBV10-3 to TRBJ2-3; 8 nucleotides match TRBD2. V trimming: 11 bases; J trimming: 3 bases; junction bases outside the gene matches: 13. The germline CDR1 and CDR2 sequences are ENHRY and SYGVKD. The CDR3 spans 15 residues. The CDR3 spells CAHTSGSGGTDTQYF. CDR3 coding DNA: TGTGCCCACACCTCCGGGAGCGGGGGTACAGATACGCAGTATTTT.

The J gene is TRBJ2-7, the V gene TRBV7-9; 10 bases fit TRBD1. J lost 0 bases, V lost 0 bases, and 11 bases had no gene match. Germline CDR1 and CDR2: SEHNR and FQNEAQ (reference sequence). The CDR3 has 19 amino acids. The CDR3 bases are TGTGCCAGCAGCTTAGCGAGAGGGACAGGGGTTCACCCCTCCTACGAGCAGTACTTC. This gives the protein CASSLARGTGVHPSYEQYF.

The chain joins TRBV6-6 to TRBJ1-5; D gene unclear. Germline V gene sequence: CDR1 MNHNY, CDR2 SVGAGI (reference sequence). V gave up 7 bases and J gave up 11 bases, with 12 bases separating them. This CDR3 has 11 residues. CDR3 amino acids: CASTGGMAQHF. CDR3 bases: TGTGCCAGCACGGGTGGAATGGCCCAGCATTTT.

The V call is TRBV4-3, the J call TRBJ2-1; D is perhaps TRBD2 (5 bases). Trimming took off 1 base at V and 0 bases at J, with 10 bases between the two ends. CDR3 size: 16 residues. Germline V gene lookup returns CDR1 LGHNA and CDR2 YSLEER. The CDR3 loop is CASSQGGSRSYNEQFF. The DNA of the CDR3 is TGCGCCAGCAGCCAAGGAGGGAGCCGCTCCTACAATGAGCAGTTCTTC.

The genes are TRBV7-9 and TRBJ1-2; the match to TRBD1 covers 9 bases. The CDR3 sequence is 14 residues long. CDR1 is SEHNR, CDR2 FQNEAQ, per germline (reference sequence). V trimming: 5 bases; J trimming: 7 bases; junction bases outside the gene matches: 8. The CDR3 sequence: CASSDWTGESGYTF. As DNA, the CDR3 is TGTGCCAGCAGCGATTGGACAGGGGAAAGTGGCTACACCTTC.

This chain links TRBV7-9 with TRBJ2-7; the match to TRBD1 covers 10 bases. This CDR3 region has 15 residues. V gave up 5 bases and J gave up 5 bases; unmatched junction bases: 9. Per germline, CDR1 SEHNR and CDR2 FQNEAQ (reference sequence). The CDR3 sequence is CASSRPGQGRHEQYF. CDR3 nucleotides: TGTGCCAGCAGCAGACCGGGACAGGGGCGGCACGAGCAGTACTTC.

Worth noting for this clonotype: A junction boundary mismatches the germline segment, possibly from a read error. This rearrangement joins TRBV12-3 or TRBV12-4 to TRBJ2-5; 9 nucleotides match TRBD1. The CDR3 consists of 20 residues. The CDR3 DNA is TGTGCCAACAGTTTAGCGTGGGGACAGGGAACACTGGGGGGGATGGAGACCCAGTACTTC. Protein: CANSLAWGQGTLGGMETQYF.

This clonotype was observed a few times. The V gene is TRBV5-1, the J gene TRBJ1-5, with D unresolved. V gave up 7 bases and J gave up 8 bases, with 16 bases separating them. CDR3 size: 13 residues. Germline V gene sequence: CDR1 SGHRS, CDR2 YFSETQ. CDR3 sequence reads: CASSTAGSEPQHF. CDR3 in DNA: TGCGCCAGCTCAACGGCGGGGTCTGAGCCCCAGCATTTT. The variable domain in full, with the rest retrieved from reference TRBV5-1 and TRBJ1-5, is KAGVTQTPRYLIKTRGQQVTLSCSPISGHRSVSWYQQTPGQGLQFLFEYFSETQRNKGNFPGRFSGRQFSNSRSEMNVSTLELGDSALYLCASSTAGSEPQHFGDGTRLSIL.

The V call is TRBV30, the J call TRBJ1-5; TRBD1 matches 7 bases. The germline CDR1 and CDR2 sequences are GTSNPN and SVGIG (reference sequence). V was clipped by 1 base and J by 3 bases; unmatched bases: 3. CDR3 length equals 14 residues. CDR3 loop: CAWSAGQSNQPQHF. As DNA, the CDR3 is TGTGCCTGGAGTGCGGGACAGTCCAATCAGCCCCAGCATTTT.

Many counts were recorded for this clonotype. This chain connects TRBV5-1 to TRBJ2-3; the match to TRBD2 covers 10 bases. Trimming took 0 bases from V and 14 from J; bases not matched to a gene: 12. CDR1 is SGHRS, CDR2 YFSETQ, per germline. This CDR3 region has 15 residues. CDR3 amino acids: CASSLGTSGLQKGYF. The CDR3 nucleotides are TGCGCCAGCAGCTTGGGGACTAGCGGTTTACAGAAGGGGTATTTT.

The chain has TRBV7-2 and TRBJ2-2, with 12 bases lining up with TRBD2. Germline V gives CDR1 SGHTA, CDR2 FQGNSA. With V trimmed by 6 bases and J by 7 bases, 6 bases remained unmatched. This CDR3 contains 15 residues. DNA for the CDR3: TGTGCCAGCAGAATGACTAGCGGGAGCAGCGGGGAGCTGTTTTTT. It is translated as CASRMTSGSSGELFF.

The rearrangement links TRBV7-9 to TRBJ1-2; D unresolved. V lost 0 bases and J lost 4, with 9 bases in between. CDR1 and CDR2 (germline): SEHNR, FQNEAQ (reference sequence). CDR3 length: 14 residues. The DNA for the CDR3 is TGTGCCAGCAGCTTAGCCGGACGGACCTATGGCTACACCTTC. Protein product: CASSLAGRTYGYTF.

This rearrangement joins TRBV5-1 to TRBJ2-5; TRBD2 matches 10 bases. V was pared by 3 bases and J by 5 bases, with 13 bases of the junction left unmatched. The CDR3 extends over 17 amino acids. In germline, CDR1 is SGHRS, CDR2 YFSETQ. The CDR3 sequence is CASSSLPLAGVGETQYF. The CDR3 bases are TGCGCCAGCAGCTCCTTACCTCTAGCGGGAGTTGGTGAGACCCAGTACTTC.

This chain uses TRBV29-1 with TRBJ2-3; D is perhaps TRBD1 (6 bases). Germline lookup yields CDR1 SQVTM and CDR2 ANQGSEA. Trimming took 5 bases from V and 6 from J, leaving 18 bases between them. This CDR3 comprises 14 residues. CDR3 DNA sequence: TGCAGCGTTACCCGGGACACCCATTTCGATACGCAGTATTTT. This translates into CSVTRDTHFDTQYF.

There are a few counts of this clonotype. This chain joins TRBV27 and TRBJ2-1; D might be TRBD2 (5 bases). Per the germline V gene, CDR1 is MNHEY and CDR2 is SMNVEV (reference sequence). The CDR3 runs to 16 residues. Trimming cost V 0 bases and J 4 bases, with 13 bases left between them. CDR3 residues: CASSLSVRVPYNEQFF. The CDR3 region has the DNA TGTGCCAGCAGTTTATCGGTGAGGGTTCCATACAATGAGCAGTTCTTC.

The chain joins TRBV29-1 to TRBJ2-7, with D hard to call. V was clipped by 5 bases and J by 5 bases, with 7 bases between them. Germline V CDR1 and CDR2: SQVTM, ANQGSEA. This CDR3 region has 10 residues. In nucleotides, the CDR3 is TGCAGCGTTCTAGAACACGAGCAGTACTTC. Amino acids: CSVLEHEQYF.

This clonotype was counted a few times. The chain carries TRBV12-3 or TRBV12-4 and TRBJ1-2, with no clear D. There are 14 residues in the CDR3. Trimming took off 3 bases at V and 7 bases at J, with 15 bases between the two ends. The CDR3 is CASSLGRVGIGYTF. The DNA for the CDR3 is TGTGCCAGCAGTTTGGGAAGGGTAGGGATTGGCTACACCTTC.

The rearrangement joins TRBV5-1 to TRBJ1-6; no reliable D call. The CDR3 runs 15 residues. Trimming stripped 0 bases from V and 5 bases from J, with 9 bases between. The germline V gene has CDR1 SGHRS and CDR2 YFSETQ. The CDR3 region is CASSLVAVDNSPLHF. CDR3 in DNA: TGCGCCAGCAGCTTGGTGGCGGTCGATAATTCACCCCTCCACTTT.

The chain joins TRBV28 to TRBJ2-1; D is unclear. Germline values: CDR1 MDHEN, CDR2 SYDVKM. V dropped 5 bases and J dropped 9 bases, with 14 bases sitting between them. The CDR3 sequence is 13 residues long. This chain's CDR3 is CASSNLTAGEQFF. The CDR3 DNA reads TGTGCCAGCAGTAACCTAACAGCCGGTGAGCAGTTCTTC. The full variable domain, its missing parts supplied by reference TRBV28 and TRBJ2-1, is DVKVTQSSRYLVKRTGEKVFLECVQDMDHENMFWYRQDPGLGLRLIYFSYDVKMKEKGDIPEGYSVSREKKERFSLILESASTNQTSMYLCASSNLTAGEQFFGPGTRLTVL.

The chain has TRBV11-2 and TRBJ2-3; weak D call: TRBD2 (5 bases). The CDR3 is made up of 15 amino acids. The V and J ends lost 5 bases and 3 bases respectively, with 15 bases between them. Looked up from germline, CDR1 is SGHAT and CDR2 is FQNNGV. CDR3 sequence (DNA): TGTGCCAGCAGCCTTCCGGGGAGTTGGACAGATACGCAGTATTTT. This gives the protein CASSLPGSWTDTQYF.

The chain employs TRBV12-3 or TRBV12-4 and TRBJ1-6, with D unresolved. The V and J ends lost 6 bases and 8 bases respectively, with 11 bases between them. The length of the CDR3 is 13 residues. The CDR3 region is CASSHRWYSPLHF. CDR3 DNA: TGTGCCAGCAGCCACCGTTGGTATTCACCCCTCCACTTT.

The J gene is TRBJ2-1, the V gene TRBV14, with 11 bases that match TRBD2. The CDR3 has 19 amino acids. Trimming removed 0 bases from V and 4 bases from J; junction bases left unmatched: 11. Germline CDR1 SGHDN, CDR2 FVKESK. In nucleotides, the CDR3 is TGTGCCAGCAGCCAAGACCCTCGACTAGCGGGATTTGATTACAATGAGCAGTTCTTC. Protein sequence: CASSQDPRLAGFDYNEQFF.

This clonotype has more than one count but fewer than ten. The chain employs TRBV18 and TRBJ2-7, with D perhaps TRBD1 (7 bases). The CDR3 extends over 15 amino acids. From germline, CDR1 is KGHSH and CDR2 LQKENI. Trimming took off 3 bases at V and 3 bases at J, with 15 bases between the two ends. CDR3 sequence (DNA): TGTGCCAGCTCACCGCGGGGACAGCCTAGCTACGAGCAGTACTTC. Encoded protein: CASSPRGQPSYEQYF.

Comments on this clonotype: A much larger clone is a single base away; this may be a read error. V gene TRBV20-1 combines with J gene TRBJ2-1; TRBD2 matches 12 bases. In germline, CDR1 is DFQATT, CDR2 SNEGSKA (reference sequence). This CDR3 comprises 15 residues. V was clipped by 1 base and J by 6 bases; unmatched bases: 4. This chain's CDR3 is CSARAGTSGCNEQFF. The DNA for the CDR3 is TGCAGTGCTAGAGCGGGGACTAGCGGGTGCAATGAGCAGTTCTTC.

In this sample, this clonotype turned up a few times. This chain joins TRBV7-8 and TRBJ1-5; D is uncertain. This CDR3 has 13 residues. V was pared by 5 bases and J by 2 bases, with 7 bases between. The germline V gene encodes CDR1 SGHVS and CDR2 FQNEAQ. DNA of the CDR3: TGTGCCAGCAGCCCGTGGGGCAATCAGCCCCAGCATTTT. It encodes CASSPWGNQPQHF.

The rearrangement joins TRBV28 to TRBJ1-5; D not certain. CDR3 length: 12 amino acids. Trimming pared 3 bases from V and 6 bases from J, leaving 6 bases between. CDR1 and CDR2 from the germline V gene are MDHEN and SYDVKM. In nucleotides, the CDR3 is TGTGCCAGCAGTTTCCTTAGTCAGCCCCAGCATTTT. Residues: CASSFLSQPQHF.

The table lists this clonotype with a few counts. CDR3 residues: CATSRDERFLNTEAFF. Here the CDR3 DNA reads TGTGCCACCAGCAGAGATGAGCGATTCCTGAACACTGAAGCTTTCTTT. The V and J genes are TRBV15 and TRBJ1-1, with unresolved D. This CDR3 is built from 16 residues. The germline CDR1 and CDR2 sequences are LNHNV and YYDKDF (reference sequence). Trimming took off 0 bases at V and 0 bases at J, with 11 bases between the two ends.